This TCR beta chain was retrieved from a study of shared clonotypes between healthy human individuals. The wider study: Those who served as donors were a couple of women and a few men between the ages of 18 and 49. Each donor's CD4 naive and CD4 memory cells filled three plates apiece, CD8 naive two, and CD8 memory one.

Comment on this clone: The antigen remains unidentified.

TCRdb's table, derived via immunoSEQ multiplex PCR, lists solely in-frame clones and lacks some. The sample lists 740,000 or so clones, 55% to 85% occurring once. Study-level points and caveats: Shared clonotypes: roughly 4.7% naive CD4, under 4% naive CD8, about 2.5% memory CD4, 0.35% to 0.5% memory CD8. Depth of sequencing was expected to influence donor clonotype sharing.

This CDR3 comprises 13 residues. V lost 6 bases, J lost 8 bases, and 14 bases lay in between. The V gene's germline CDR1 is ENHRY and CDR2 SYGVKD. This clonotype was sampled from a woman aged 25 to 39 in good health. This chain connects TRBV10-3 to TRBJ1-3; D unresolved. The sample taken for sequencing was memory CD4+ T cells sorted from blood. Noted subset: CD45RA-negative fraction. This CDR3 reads CAIRNPPEDTIYF. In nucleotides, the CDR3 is TGTGCCATCAGGAATCCACCAGAGGACACCATATATTTT.